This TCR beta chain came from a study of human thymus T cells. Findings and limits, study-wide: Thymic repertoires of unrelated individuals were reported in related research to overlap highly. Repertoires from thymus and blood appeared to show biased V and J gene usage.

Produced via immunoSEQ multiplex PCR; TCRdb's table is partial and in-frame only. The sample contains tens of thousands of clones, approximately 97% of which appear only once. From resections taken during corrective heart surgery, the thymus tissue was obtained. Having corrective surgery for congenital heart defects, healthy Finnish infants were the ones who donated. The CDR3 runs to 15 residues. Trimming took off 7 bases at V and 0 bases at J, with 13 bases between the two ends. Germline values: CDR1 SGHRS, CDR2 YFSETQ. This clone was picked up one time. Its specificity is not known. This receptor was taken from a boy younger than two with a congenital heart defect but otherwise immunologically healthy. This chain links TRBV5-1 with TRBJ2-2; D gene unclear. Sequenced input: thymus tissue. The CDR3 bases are TGCGCCAGCGGCATCGGAGAGTCGAACACCGGGGAGCTGTTTTTT. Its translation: CASGIGESNTGELFF.